This entry is about one TCR beta chain. The antigen is not known. The sample is drawn from a study of T cell repertoires in cytomegalovirus infection. Overall study findings and caveats: Individuals carrying CMV plus the relevant HLA were identified by cumulative frequency of public TCR beta families.

Germline lookup yields CDR1 SEHNR and CDR2 FQNEAQ (reference sequence). This CDR3 spans 16 amino acids. Trimming removed 5 bases from V and 6 bases from J; junction bases left unmatched: 13. TCRdb independently ran MiXCR on the reads; one entry per CDR3 protein. There are around 300,000 distinct CDR3 sequences in the sample; roughly 25% occur only once, and about 14% lies in the top ten. V gene TRBV7-9 combines with J gene TRBJ2-1, with 7 positions matching TRBD1. The sequenced sample consisted of PBMCs. The receptor was derived from a human donor in good health (CMV status not recorded). Some clones in this sample may be carry-over from other donors' samples. The CDR3 loop reads CASSTPEGAVRNEQFF. In DNA form, the CDR3 reads TGTGCCAGCAGCACGCCTGAGGGGGCGGTTCGCAATGAGCAGTTCTTC. The entire variable domain, with the rest obtained from reference TRBV7-9 and TRBJ2-1, is as follows: DTGVSQNPRHKITKRGQNVTFRCDPISEHNRLYWYRQTLGQGPEFLTYFQNEAQLEKSRLLSDRFSAERPKGSFSTLEIQRTEQGDSAMYLCASSTPEGAVRNEQFFGPGTRLTVL.